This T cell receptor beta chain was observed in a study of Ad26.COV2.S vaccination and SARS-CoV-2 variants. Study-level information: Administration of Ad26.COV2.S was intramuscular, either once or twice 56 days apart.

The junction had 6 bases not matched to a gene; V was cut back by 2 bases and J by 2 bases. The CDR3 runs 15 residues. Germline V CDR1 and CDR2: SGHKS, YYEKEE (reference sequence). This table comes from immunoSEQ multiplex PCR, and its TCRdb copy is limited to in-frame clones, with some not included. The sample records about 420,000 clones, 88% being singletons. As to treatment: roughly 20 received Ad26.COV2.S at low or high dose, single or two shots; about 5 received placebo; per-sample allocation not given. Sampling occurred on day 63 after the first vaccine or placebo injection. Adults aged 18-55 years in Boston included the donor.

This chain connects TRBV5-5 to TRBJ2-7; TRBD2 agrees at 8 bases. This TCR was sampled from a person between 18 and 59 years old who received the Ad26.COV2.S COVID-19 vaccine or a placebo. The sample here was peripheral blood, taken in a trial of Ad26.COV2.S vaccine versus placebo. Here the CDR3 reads CASSLSGGRPYEQYF. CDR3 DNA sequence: TGTGCCAGCAGCTTAAGCGGGGGCCGCCCCTACGAGCAGTACTTC.